This entry features one T cell receptor (beta chain) sequence. The target antigen is unknown. These data originate in a study of pediatric ulcerative colitis. The data were produced by immunoSEQ multiplex PCR, yet TCRdb's version contains in-frame clones alone and is incomplete. The top ten clones hold nearly 3.5% of a sample with around 64,000 clones, about nine tenths of them seen once. Study observations and caveats: Two patients had blood samples with substantially reduced template counts.

Germline lookup yields CDR1 LNHDA and CDR2 SQIVND (reference sequence). The CDR3 covers 17 residues. With 4 bases clipped from V and 4 bases from J, the junction kept 7 bases outside the gene matches. The sequence derives from a boy aged 5-17 years with severe ulcerative colitis. The gene calls are TRBV19 and TRBJ2-1, with 13 bases that match TRBD2. Sequences were obtained from blood. The DNA of the CDR3 is TGTGCCAGTAGTACCGGACTAGCGGGAGTCTTATACAATGAGCAGTTCTTC. Translation gives CASSTGLAGVLYNEQFF.